Following are 17 T cell receptor beta chains from one sample sequenced in a study of cytotoxic CD8 clonotypes in ibrutinib-treated CLL. Generated by immunoSEQ multiplex PCR, the TCRdb table keeps only in-frame clones and is missing some. The sample includes 130,000 to 150,000 clones, about 79% seen only once; the top ten take about 13%. The sample here was PBMCs, taken after 12 months of ibrutinib treatment. The receptors derive from a human donor with chronic lymphocytic leukemia.

In this sample, this clone turned up once. The CDR3 DNA is TGTGCCAGCAGCCGCGGACTAGCCTCCACGGAGACCCAGTACTTC. Protein sequence: CASSRGLASTETQYF. V is TRBV11-3 and J is TRBJ2-5; 8 positions agree with TRBD2. With V trimmed by 5 bases and J by 5 bases, 10 bases remained unmatched. The CDR3 runs to 15 residues. CDR1 is SGHNT, CDR2 YENEEA, per germline.

This clone was observed once. The chain joins TRBV7-6 to TRBJ2-7, with D possibly TRBD2 on 5 matching bases. Germline assignment: CDR1 SGHVS and CDR2 FNYEAQ. The V gene lost 2 bases and the J gene lost 0 bases, with 11 bases spanning the gap. The length of the CDR3 is 15 residues. The CDR3 reads CASSLQLGSSYEQYF. CDR3 DNA: TGTGCCAGCAGCTTACAACTAGGAAGCTCCTACGAGCAGTACTTC.

The chain links TRBV5-4 to TRBJ2-3, with D hard to call. The germline gives CDR1 SGHNT, CDR2 YYREEE (reference sequence). V gave up 4 bases and J gave up 2 bases, with 8 bases separating them. This CDR3 is 13 amino acids long. CDR3 region: CASSKTPTDTQYF. The DNA for the CDR3 is TGTGCCAGCAGCAAGACTCCCACAGATACGCAGTATTTT.

The V call is TRBV11-2, the J call TRBJ2-7, with D perhaps TRBD2 (6 bases). The CDR3 loop spans 14 amino acids. Per the germline V gene, CDR1 is SGHAT and CDR2 is FQNNGV. V gave up 4 bases and J gave up 2 bases, with 12 bases separating them. CDR3 coding DNA: TGTGCCAGCAGCTCTTCGCGGGGTACCTACGAGCAGTACTTC. It codes for CASSSSRGTYEQYF.

The chain links TRBV9 to TRBJ2-1, with D perhaps assigned TRBD1 or TRBD2 (5 bases each). The germline CDR1 and CDR2 sequences are SGDLS and YYNGEE. V was cut by 2 bases and J by 4 bases, with 13 bases left in between. There are 15 residues in the CDR3. CDR3: CASSVDAWGYNEQFF. Here the CDR3 DNA reads TGTGCCAGCAGCGTCGATGCTTGGGGGTACAATGAGCAGTTCTTC.

The V call is TRBV27, the J call TRBJ2-7; 8 bases match TRBD1. CDR3 length: 12 amino acids. Germline V gene data show CDR1 as MNHEY and CDR2 as SMNVEV (reference sequence). The V and J ends lost 6 bases and 5 bases, in that order; junction bases with no gene match: 3. The CDR3 here is CASSKTGDEQYF. The CDR3 region has the DNA TGTGCCAGCAGCAAGACAGGGGACGAGCAGTACTTC.

J is TRBJ1-1 and V is TRBV30; D may be TRBD1 (5 bases). Per the germline V gene, CDR1 is GTSNPN and CDR2 is SVGIG (reference sequence). V lost 1 base, J lost 0 bases, and 6 bases lay in between. The CDR3 consists of 13 residues. This chain's CDR3 is CAWSGQLNTEAFF. CDR3 in DNA: TGTGCCTGGAGTGGACAGTTGAACACTGAAGCTTTCTTT.

This clone was seen once. The chain joins TRBV15 to TRBJ1-2; no clear D gene. The CDR3 loop spans 12 amino acids. Germline V gene lookup returns CDR1 LNHNV and CDR2 YYDKDF (reference sequence). Trimming took off 0 bases at V and 12 bases at J, with 11 bases between the two ends. CDR3 in amino acids: CATSRDSAGHTF. The CDR3 nucleotides are TGTGCCACCAGCAGAGATTCAGCCGGCCACACCTTC. The full variable domain, with the rest looked up from reference TRBV15 and TRBJ1-2, is DAMVIQNPRYQVTQFGKPVTLSCSQTLNHNVMYWYQQKSSQAPKLLFHYYDKDFNNEADTPDNFQSRRPNTSFCFLDIRSPGLGDTAMYLCATSRDSAGHTFGSGTRLTVV.

In its sample, this clone was seen a few times. CDR3 sequence: CASSPLTGANSGNTIYF. In nucleotides, the CDR3 is TGTGCCAGCTCACCCTTGACAGGGGCTAACTCTGGAAACACCATATATTTT. The rearrangement uses TRBV18 and TRBJ1-3; 8 bases map to TRBD1. The J segment lost 0 bases and the V segment lost 3 bases, leaving 7 bases of the junction unmatched. This CDR3 comprises 17 residues. CDR1 and CDR2 from the germline V gene are KGHSH and LQKENI.

CDR3 nucleotides: TGTGCCAGCAGCCTGTCCGGCCGCCTGGGGCTTTTTAGCAATCAGCCCCAGCATTTT. It translates to CASSLSGRLGLFSNQPQHF. The rearrangement links TRBV5-6 to TRBJ1-5; TRBD1 might be the D (5 bases). The V gene lost 4 bases and the J gene lost 0 bases, with 23 bases spanning the gap. CDR1 SGHDT and CDR2 YYEEEE come from the germline V gene. The CDR3 is made up of 19 amino acids.

This sequence joins TRBV7-2 and TRBJ2-7; D may be TRBD1 or TRBD2 (7 bases each). The CDR3 sequence is 14 residues long. The germline V gene has CDR1 SGHTA and CDR2 FQGNSA. The V and J ends lost 3 bases and 4 bases respectively, with 13 bases between them. This CDR3 reads CASSFQGEGYEQYF. DNA of the CDR3: TGTGCCAGCAGCTTCCAGGGGGAGGGTTACGAGCAGTACTTC.

The CDR3 DNA follows: TGTGCTAGTGGTCCCAATTTCTCCTACGAGCAGTACTTC. Translated: CASGPNFSYEQYF. The chain recombines TRBV12-5 with TRBJ2-7; D gene uncertain. V shed 5 bases and J shed 0 bases, with 8 bases lying between them. The CDR3 consists of 13 residues. Per the germline V gene, CDR1 is LGHNT and CDR2 is FRNRAP.

J is TRBJ2-7 and V is TRBV4-1, with D perhaps TRBD2 (7 bases). CDR3 length: 16 amino acids. Trimming stripped 6 bases from V and 5 bases from J, with 23 bases between. CDR1 is MGHRA, CDR2 YSYEKL, per germline. The CDR3 loop reads CASRSGEWGGGDEQYF. CDR3 sequence (DNA): TGCGCCAGCAGAAGTGGGGAGTGGGGGGGCGGAGACGAGCAGTACTTC.

This clone was counted once. V gene TRBV28 combines with J gene TRBJ2-7; a weak D match, TRBD2 (6 bases). The germline V gene encodes CDR1 MDHEN and CDR2 SYDVKM. V was shortened by 4 bases and J by 6 bases, with 19 bases between the two germline ends. The CDR3 length is 15 residues. The CDR3 nucleotides read TGTGCCAGCAGTTCCAATGTGGGAGCCGGGGGCGAGCAGTACTTC. Encoded protein: CASSSNVGAGGEQYF.

The V call is TRBV9, the J call TRBJ2-3; unclear D gene. CDR3 size: 14 residues. V dropped 0 bases and J dropped 2 bases, with 7 bases sitting between them. Germline loops: CDR1 SGDLS, CDR2 YYNGEE. The CDR3 here is CASSVGGNTDTQYF. CDR3 sequence (DNA): TGTGCCAGCAGCGTAGGGGGAAACACAGATACGCAGTATTTT. The variable domain in full, completed from reference TRBV9 and TRBJ2-3, reads DSGVTQTPKHLITATGQRVTLRCSPRSGDLSVYWYQQSLDQGLQFLIQYYNGEERAKGNILERFSAQQFPDLHSELNLSSLELGDSALYFCASSVGGNTDTQYFGPGTRLTVL.

This clone has a handful of counts. The rearrangement joins TRBV7-7 to TRBJ1-2; TRBD1 aligns across 8 bases. J lost 4 bases, V lost 5 bases, and 12 bases had no gene match. The CDR3 has 16 residues. Germline loops: CDR1 SSHAT, CDR2 FNYEAQ (reference sequence). For the CDR3, the DNA is TGTGCCAGCAGCCCCTACCCGAGACAGGGGACCTATGGCTACACCTTC. It is translated as CASSPYPRQGTYGYTF.

The rearrangement joins TRBV5-5 to TRBJ1-5; no definite D call. Trimming removed 0 bases from V and 0 bases from J, with 7 bases in between. This CDR3 has 15 amino acids. Germline CDR1 and CDR2: SGHKS and YYEKEE (reference sequence). The CDR3 loop is CASSLGQLSNQPQHF. The CDR3 DNA is TGTGCCAGCAGCTTGGGGCAGCTTAGCAATCAGCCCCAGCATTTT.